Listed below are T cell receptor beta chains from one sample, sequenced in a study of CD8 T cells in Susac syndrome. In TCRdb, the immunoSEQ multiplex PCR reads were re-called with MiXCR into one record per CDR3 protein. Among about 200,000 distinct CDR3 sequences listed, nearly 97% were seen once. Sequencing was done on a sample of CD4+ T cells from PBMCs. The receptors derive from a human donor with multiple sclerosis. Both conserved end residues are part of each CDR3. The D gene is left open where the match is weak. Clone sizes are given selectively: once, few, many, or a class where the clone is expanded.

v_call,clone_size,d_call,j_call,cdr3_aa,cdr3_nt
TRBV13,-,-,TRBJ1-6,CASSQRLNSPLHF,TGTGCCAGCAGCCAACGACTGAATTCACCCCTCCACTTT
TRBV29-1,-,TRBD2,TRBJ2-1,CSVEDRETSGGGYEQFF,TGCAGCGTTGAAGATCGGGAGACTAGCGGGGGGGGCTATGAGCAGTTCTTC
TRBV15,-,TRBD2,TRBJ2-3,CATSRDRVAGGQRAQYF,TGTGCCACCAGCAGAGATCGGGTAGCGGGGGGGCAACGGGCGCAGTATTTT
TRBV18,-,-,TRBJ2-7,CASSLAAGAHEQYF,TGTGCCAGCTCACTAGCGGCAGGGGCCCACGAGCAGTACTTC
TRBV20-1,-,TRBD2,TRBJ2-1,CSALTSGAMSSYNEQFF,TGCAGTGCCCTGACCAGCGGGGCCATGAGCTCCTACAATGAGCAGTTCTTC
TRBV20-1,-,TRBD2,TRBJ2-5,CSARSLAGGPWETQYF,TGCAGTGCTAGGTCGCTAGCGGGGGGGCCCTGGGAGACCCAGTACTTC
TRBV20-1,-,-,TRBJ1-2,CSARTLSHGYTF,TGCAGTGCTAGGACCCTCTCCCATGGCTACACCTTC
TRBV30,-,-,TRBJ1-1,CAWSGQGMNTEAFF,TGTGCCTGGAGTGGGCAGGGAATGAACACTGAAGCTTTCTTT
TRBV3-1,-,TRBD2,TRBJ2-5,CASSPGGDYKETQYF,TGTGCCAGCAGCCCGGGAGGGGACTATAAAGAGACCCAGTACTTC
TRBV12-3/TRBV12-4,-,-,TRBJ1-2,CASRAQGAGGYTF,TGTGCCAGCAGAGCGCAAGGGGCAGGCGGCTACACCTTC
TRBV9,-,-,TRBJ2-5,CASSVAPHGGRETQYF,TGTGCCAGCAGCGTAGCTCCACACGGGGGCCGGGAGACCCAGTACTTC
TRBV20-1,-,-,TRBJ2-3,CSALRGLTDTQYF,TGCAGTGCTCTTCGGGGGCTCACAGATACGCAGTATTTT
TRBV11-3,-,-,TRBJ2-3,CASSSSGTQILSTQYF,TGTGCCAGCAGCTCCTCCGGGACACAGATCCTCAGTACGCAGTATTTT
TRBV7-9,-,-,TRBJ2-7,CASSWGVDYEQYF,TGTGCCAGCAGCTGGGGGGTGGACTACGAGCAGTACTTC
TRBV18,-,-,TRBJ1-2,CASSPLTYGYTF,TGTGCCAGCTCACCACTCACTTATGGCTACACCTTC
TRBV7-2,-,-,TRBJ2-7,CASTPDAGWYYEQYF,TGTGCCAGCACCCCGGACGCGGGGTGGTACTACGAGCAGTACTTC
TRBV27,once,-,TRBJ1-1,CASTQRGRTEAFF,TGTGCCAGCACCCAAAGGGGGAGAACTGAAGCTTTCTTT
TRBV30,-,-,TRBJ1-6,CAWGTGSDSPLHF,TGTGCCTGGGGTACAGGGTCGGACTCACCCCTCCACTTT